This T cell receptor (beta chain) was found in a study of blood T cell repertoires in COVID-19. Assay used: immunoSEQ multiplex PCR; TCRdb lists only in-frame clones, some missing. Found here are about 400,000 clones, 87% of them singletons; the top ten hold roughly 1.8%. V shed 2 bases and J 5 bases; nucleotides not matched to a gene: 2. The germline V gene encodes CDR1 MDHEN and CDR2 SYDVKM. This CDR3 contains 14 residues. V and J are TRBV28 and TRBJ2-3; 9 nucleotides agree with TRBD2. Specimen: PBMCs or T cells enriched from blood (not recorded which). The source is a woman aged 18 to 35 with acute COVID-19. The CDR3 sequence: CASSLGTSQDTQYF. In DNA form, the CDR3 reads TGTGCCAGCAGTTTAGGGACTAGCCAAGATACGCAGTATTTT.